This T cell receptor beta chain derives from a study of T cells in Graves' hyperthyroidism and ophthalmopathy. The germline V gene encodes CDR1 MDHEN and CDR2 SYDVKM. There are 13 residues in the CDR3. Trimming cost V 4 bases and J 6 bases, with 10 bases left between them. Ophthalmopathy cases met thresholds of Clinical Activity Score at least 3, NOSPECS grade at least 4 and duration under 3 months. Investigators excluded patients with uncontrolled infection, other autoimmune disease, pregnancy or lactation. Clinical symptoms, serum thyroxine and TRAb, thyroid ultrasound and orbital computed tomography were used for the diagnoses. Amplified TCR beta CDR3 regions derived from RNA transcripts. During a first-round RT-PCR of the TCR CDR3, the HTBI primer set was used. In TCRdb, the multiplex PCR reads were re-called with MiXCR into one record per CDR3 protein. The sample holds some 50,000 distinct CDR3 sequences; less than 60% are singletons and the top ten take about 9%.

The clonotype comes from a woman aged 50 to 60 with Graves' ophthalmopathy. V gene TRBV28 combines with J gene TRBJ2-1; no definite D call. The sample consisted of blood. The CDR3 is CASSSIPSNEQFF. The CDR3 nucleotides are TGTGCCAGCAGTTCCATCCCTAGCAATGAGCAGTTCTTC.